These 16 T cell receptor beta chains were all obtained from the same sample, sequenced in a study of cytomegalovirus exposure and HLA in healthy donors. With 60 Vbeta and 13 Jbeta primers, the PCR was carried out. Sequencing used immunoSEQ multiplex PCR; TCRdb keeps in-frame clones, though not all of them. The sample holds 200,000 or so clones, 84% seen once. Sequencing used PBMCs. The receptors were sampled from a boy between 5 and 17 years old in good health and CMV-seronegative.

The chain links TRBV11-2 to TRBJ1-3; 8 bases align to TRBD1. Germline CDR1 is SGHAT and CDR2 is FQNNGV. The CDR3 is made up of 18 amino acids. J gave up 0 bases and V 11 bases, and 18 bases lay outside the gene matches. CDR3 DNA: TGTGCCCGCGCATACAAAGGGACAGGATACCACTCTGGAAACACCATATATTTT. The encoded protein is CARAYKGTGYHSGNTIYF.

This chain connects TRBV13 to TRBJ2-2; D perhaps matches TRBD2 (5 bases). The germline gives CDR1 PRHDT, CDR2 FYEKMQ (reference sequence). Deletions cut 1 base from V and 5 bases from J, with 11 bases between. There are 15 residues in the CDR3. CDR3 bases: TGTGCCAGCAGCTTAGATCCGGGGTTGACCGGGGAGCTGTTTTTT. Protein sequence: CASSLDPGLTGELFF.

V and J are TRBV11-2 and TRBJ1-4; D gene uncertain. The V end lost 1 base, the J end lost 1 base, and 10 bases lay between the germline ends. CDR1 SGHAT and CDR2 FQNNGV come from the germline V gene. CDR3 length: 16 amino acids. For the CDR3, the DNA is TGTGCCAGCAGCTTAGGAGACATAGGAACTAATGAAAAACTGTTTTTT. Its protein product is CASSLGDIGTNEKLFF.

CDR3 sequence reads: CASSQESRGASNTGELFF. The CDR3 nucleotides read TGCGCCAGCAGCCAAGAGTCTCGGGGGGCCTCTAACACCGGGGAGCTGTTTTTT. The chain is built from TRBV4-1 and TRBJ2-2, with D tentatively TRBD2 (7 bases). This CDR3 has 18 residues. Germline values: CDR1 MGHRA, CDR2 YSYEKL. The V end was cut by 0 bases, the J end by 2 bases, with 16 bases between.

The chain carries TRBV18 and TRBJ2-2, with D tentatively TRBD1 (5 bases). Germline V gene data show CDR1 as KGHSH and CDR2 as LQKENI. This CDR3 contains 17 residues. The ends were cut back, 3 bases at V and 4 bases at J, with 18 bases in the middle. CDR3 in amino acids: CASSPQQGVLSTGELFF. As DNA, the CDR3 is TGTGCCAGCTCACCGCAGCAGGGCGTCCTTAGCACCGGGGAGCTGTTTTTT.

This sequence joins TRBV27 and TRBJ1-5; 7 bases are shared with TRBD1. The V and J ends lost 5 bases and 6 bases, in that order; junction bases with no gene match: 1. CDR1 and CDR2 from the germline V gene are MNHEY and SMNVEV (reference sequence). CDR3 length: 12 residues. The CDR3 coding sequence is TGTGCCAGCAGTCGACAGGGTCAGCCCCAGCATTTT. Protein product: CASSRQGQPQHF.

This clone has a single count. V usage is TRBV6-5 and J usage is TRBJ1-2; D might be TRBD1 (5 bases). Germline assignment: CDR1 MNHEY and CDR2 SVGAGI. CDR3 length: 11 amino acids. The V and J ends lost 10 bases and 4 bases respectively, with 10 bases between them. CDR3 sequence: CATRQLYGYTF. The CDR3 region has the DNA TGTGCCACCAGACAGCTCTATGGCTACACCTTC.

CDR3 sequence: CASTPDRGFTNYGYTF. CDR3 nucleotides: TGTGCCAGCACCCCGGACAGGGGCTTTACTAACTATGGCTACACCTTC. V gene TRBV5-6 combines with J gene TRBJ1-2, with 9 bases aligning to TRBD1. V lost 6 bases to trimming and J lost 0 bases; unmatched junction nucleotides: 9. CDR3 length: 16 amino acids. Germline assignment: CDR1 SGHDT and CDR2 YYEEEE.

The chain couples TRBV5-4 to TRBJ2-7; 8 bases match TRBD1. The V and J ends lost 0 bases and 7 bases, in that order; junction bases with no gene match: 12. Per germline, CDR1 SGHNT and CDR2 YYREEE (reference sequence). This CDR3 has 16 residues. CDR3 nucleotides: TGTGCCAGCAGCTTGGCAGGGGGCCCCTCCCTACGGGAGCAGTACTTC. This codes for CASSLAGGPSLREQYF. The full variable domain, with the rest looked up from reference TRBV5-4 and TRBJ2-7, is ETGVTQSPTHLIKTRGQQVTLRCSSQSGHNTVSWYQQALGQGPQFIFQYYREEENGRGNFPPRFSGLQFPNYSSELNVNALELDDSALYLCASSLAGGPSLREQYFGPGTRLTVT.

The chain has TRBV5-5 and TRBJ2-1; D perhaps matches TRBD2 (6 bases). V was clipped by 1 base and J by 4 bases, with 12 bases between them. Germline CDR1 SGHKS, CDR2 YYEKEE (reference sequence). This CDR3 region has 15 residues. CDR3 DNA: TGTGCCAGCAGCTTGACCCAGCGGGTTTACAATGAGCAGTTCTTC. This translates into CASSLTQRVYNEQFF.

The chain is built from TRBV6-6 and TRBJ1-2; maybe TRBD1 (6 bases). The CDR3 runs to 16 residues. Trimming took off 7 bases at V and 2 bases at J, with 20 bases between the two ends. Germline V gene data show CDR1 as MNHNY and CDR2 as SVGAGI (reference sequence). The CDR3 reads CASTPQGGGLNYGYTF. CDR3 in DNA: TGTGCCAGCACTCCCCAAGGGGGGGGACTAAACTATGGCTACACCTTC.

The chain couples TRBV9 to TRBJ1-2; D is unclear. CDR1 SGDLS and CDR2 YYNGEE come from the germline V gene. Deletions cut 6 bases from V and 3 bases from J, with 6 bases between. The CDR3 covers 11 residues. CDR3 amino acids: CASMADYGYTF. The CDR3 region has the DNA TGTGCCAGCATGGCAGACTATGGCTACACCTTC.

The rearrangement joins TRBV11-2 to TRBJ1-1, with D possibly matching TRBD1 (5 bases). This CDR3 has 14 amino acids. Per the germline V gene, CDR1 is SGHAT and CDR2 is FQNNGV. The ends were cut back, 5 bases at V and 9 bases at J, with 19 bases in the middle. CDR3 sequence (DNA): TGTGCCAGCAGCCAGAATCGGGGAGGGGAGAAAGCTTTCTTT. Protein sequence: CASSQNRGGEKAFF.

The chain links TRBV7-2 to TRBJ2-7; D unclear. The CDR3 consists of 11 residues. The germline gives CDR1 SGHTA, CDR2 FQGNSA. Trimming left V 5 bases short and J 4 bases short, with 6 bases between. Here the CDR3 reads CASSLTYEQYF. In nucleotides, the CDR3 is TGTGCCAGCAGCCTCACATACGAGCAGTACTTC.

The chain has TRBV30 and TRBJ1-1; maybe TRBD1 (6 bases). Germline CDR1 reads GTSNPN; CDR2 reads SVGIG (reference sequence). The CDR3 spans 15 residues. The V gene lost 0 bases and the J gene lost 9 bases, with 20 bases spanning the gap. The CDR3 is CAWSVRGATPRKAFF. CDR3 coding DNA: TGTGCCTGGAGTGTACGGGGGGCAACCCCCCGGAAAGCTTTCTTT.

The chain recombines TRBV2 with TRBJ2-5; D gene uncertain. The end of the DNA aligns better with TRBJ2-7, so the J call may be wrong. CDR1 and CDR2 from the germline V gene are SNHLY and FYNNEI. The CDR3 sequence is 14 residues long. The CDR3 DNA is TGTGCCAGCAGTGAACCGGCGGAGACCTACGAGCAGTACTTC. This sequence encodes CASSEPAETYEQYF.